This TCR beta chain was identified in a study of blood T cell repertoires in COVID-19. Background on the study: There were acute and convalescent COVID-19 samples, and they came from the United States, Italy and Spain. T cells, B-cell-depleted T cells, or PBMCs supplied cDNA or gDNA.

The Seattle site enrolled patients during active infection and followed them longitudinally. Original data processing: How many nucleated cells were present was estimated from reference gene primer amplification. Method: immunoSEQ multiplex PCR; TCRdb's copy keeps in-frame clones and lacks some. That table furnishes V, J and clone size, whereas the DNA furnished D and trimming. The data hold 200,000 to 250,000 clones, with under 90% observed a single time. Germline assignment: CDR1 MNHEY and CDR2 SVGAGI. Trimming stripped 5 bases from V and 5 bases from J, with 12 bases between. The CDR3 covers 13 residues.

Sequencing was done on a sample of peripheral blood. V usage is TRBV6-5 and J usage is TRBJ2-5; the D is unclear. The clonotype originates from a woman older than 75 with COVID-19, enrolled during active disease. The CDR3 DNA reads TGTGCCAGCAGTCAAAGGAGCCGGGAGACCCAGTACTTC. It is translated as CASSQRSRETQYF.